A single sample is the source of the 23 T cell receptor beta chains below, sequenced in a study of identifying expanded T cells in peripheral blood. The data were produced by immunoSEQ multiplex PCR, yet TCRdb's version contains in-frame clones alone and is incomplete. The sample includes about 81,000 clones, 84% seen only once; the top ten take around a fifth. Sequenced material: blood. These receptors were taken from a person aged 18 to 75 in good health.

V and J are TRBV7-8 and TRBJ1-5; D gene uncertain. From germline, CDR1 is SGHVS and CDR2 FQNEAQ. CDR3 size: 12 residues. V gave up 1 base and J gave up 10 bases, with 8 bases separating them. The CDR3 sequence is CASSLGSNPQHF. The CDR3 region has the DNA TGTGCCAGCAGCTTAGGCAGCAATCCCCAGCATTTT. The variable domain in full, with the rest retrieved from reference TRBV7-8 and TRBJ1-5, is GAGVSQSPRYKVAKRGQDVALRCDPISGHVSLFWYQQALGQGPEFLTYFQNEAQLDKSGLPSDRFFAERPEGSVSTLKIQRTQQEDSAVYLCASSLGSNPQHFGDGTRLSIL.

The chain carries TRBV7-3 and TRBJ2-5, with D tentatively TRBD1 (6 bases). CDR3 size: 14 residues. Germline V CDR1 and CDR2: SGHTA, FQGTGA. V was shortened by 4 bases and J by 2 bases, with 11 bases between the two germline ends. The CDR3 DNA reads as TGTGCCAGCAGCTCCGCAGGGGCACAAGAGACCCAGTACTTC. Its translation is CASSSAGAQETQYF.

The chain links TRBV5-6 to TRBJ1-1; D is uncertain. CDR1 SGHDT and CDR2 YYEEEE come from the germline V gene. This CDR3 has 13 amino acids. Trimming took 0 bases from V and 5 from J, leaving 8 bases between them. CDR3 in DNA: TGTGCCAGCAGCTTGGGAGGATGGACTGAAGCTTTCTTT. This sequence encodes CASSLGGWTEAFF.

The gene calls are TRBV5-1 and TRBJ1-1; a possible D gene is TRBD1 (5 bases). There are 14 residues in the CDR3. Looked up from germline, CDR1 is SGHRS and CDR2 is YFSETQ. V dropped 4 bases and J dropped 5 bases, with 15 bases sitting between them. The CDR3 reads CASSPPGGGTEAFF. The CDR3 bases are TGCGCCAGCAGCCCCCCCGGGGGAGGGACTGAAGCTTTCTTT.

This sequence joins TRBV6-5 and TRBJ1-1, with 10 bases fitting TRBD1. J gave up 4 bases and V 5 bases, and 4 bases lay outside the gene matches. Germline CDR1 reads MNHEY; CDR2 reads SVGAGI. The CDR3 loop spans 14 amino acids. The CDR3 nucleotides read TGTGCCAGCAGTCCGACAGGGGGCACCACTGAAGCTTTCTTT. This sequence encodes CASSPTGGTTEAFF.

The rearrangement links TRBV10-1 to TRBJ2-7; tentatively, D is TRBD1 (7 bases). This CDR3 contains 14 residues. Germline V gene sequence: CDR1 WNHNN, CDR2 SYGVQD (reference sequence). V shed 10 bases and J shed 6 bases, with 22 bases lying between them. CDR3 coding DNA: TGCGCCATACCCCAAGGGAGGACAGGTCTCGAGCAGTACTTC. Translated: CAIPQGRTGLEQYF.

V is TRBV6-5 and J is TRBJ2-1; D is unresolved. V shed 2 bases and J shed 6 bases, with 8 bases lying between them. The CDR3 totals 13 residues. Per the germline V gene, CDR1 is MNHEY and CDR2 is SVGAGI. The CDR3 spells CASSYSTLNEQFF. The CDR3 nucleotides read TGTGCCAGCAGTTACAGTACCCTCAATGAGCAGTTCTTC.

The chain couples TRBV5-4 to TRBJ1-2; 12 nucleotides agree with TRBD1. Germline-derived CDR1 and CDR2 are SGHNT and YYREEE (reference sequence). Trimming removed 5 bases from V and 4 bases from J; junction bases left unmatched: 12. The CDR3 runs 17 residues. The CDR3 is CASRPGTGGDGVYGYTF. CDR3 coding DNA: TGTGCCAGCAGACCCGGGACAGGGGGCGATGGGGTCTATGGCTACACCTTC.

The rearrangement joins TRBV5-6 to TRBJ1-1; a weak D match, TRBD1 (5 bases). Germline-derived CDR1 and CDR2 are SGHDT and YYEEEE. V lost 4 bases and J lost 0, with 13 bases in between. The CDR3 covers 15 residues. The CDR3 bases are TGTGCCAGCAGCCTCCATGGGGGGATGAACACTGAAGCTTTCTTT. It yields the protein CASSLHGGMNTEAFF.

V is TRBV19 and J is TRBJ2-1; 12 positions agree with TRBD2. This CDR3 spans 15 amino acids. V gave up 6 bases and J gave up 3 bases; unmatched junction bases: 3. Looked up from germline, CDR1 is LNHDA and CDR2 is SQIVND (reference sequence). CDR3: CASSLTSGGYNEQFF. The CDR3 bases are TGTGCCAGTAGCTTGACTAGCGGGGGCTACAATGAGCAGTTCTTC.

CDR3 in amino acids: CASGPRVPRSSTDTQYF. In DNA, the CDR3 is TGTGCTAGTGGCCCCAGGGTTCCCCGCTCTAGCACAGATACGCAGTATTTT. The chain is built from TRBV12-5 and TRBJ2-3; D is possibly TRBD1 (5 bases). The CDR3 sequence is 17 residues long. Germline V gives CDR1 LGHNT, CDR2 FRNRAP. V was cut by 6 bases and J by 0 bases, with 19 bases left in between.

The V and J genes are TRBV19 and TRBJ2-1; no reliable D call. The germline V gene has CDR1 LNHDA and CDR2 SQIVND (reference sequence). The CDR3 is made up of 15 amino acids. Trimming left V 3 bases short and J 2 bases short, with 11 bases between. The CDR3 loop is CASSIQALTYNEQFF. In DNA form, the CDR3 reads TGTGCCAGTAGTATTCAGGCCCTAACCTACAATGAGCAGTTCTTC.

About this clone itself: The same CDR3 also results from other DNA sequences found in this sample. The J gene is TRBJ1-5, the V gene TRBV7-9; D is possibly TRBD1 (6 bases). The germline V and J ends were trimmed by 1 base and 4 bases, with 8 bases remaining between them. From germline, CDR1 is SEHNR and CDR2 FQNEAQ (reference sequence). The CDR3 is 14 residues long. CDR3 coding DNA: TGTGCCAGCAGCTTAGGAGGGGGGAATCAGCCCCAGCATTTT. This codes for CASSLGGGNQPQHF.

The J gene is TRBJ1-1, the V gene TRBV6-6; 7 bases map to TRBD1. This CDR3 is 15 amino acids long. The germline CDR1 and CDR2 sequences are MNHNY and SVGAGI (reference sequence). V gave up 8 bases and J gave up 2 bases; unmatched junction bases: 11. CDR3 protein: CASGAARDRNTEAFF. The CDR3 DNA is TGTGCCAGCGGAGCGGCTCGGGACAGAAACACTGAAGCTTTCTTT.

This clone was picked up a small number of times. This chain connects TRBV27 to TRBJ2-1; D gene unclear. Trimming took 2 bases from V and 2 from J, leaving 16 bases between them. CDR3 length equals 17 residues. CDR1 is MNHEY and CDR2 is SMNVEV in the germline V gene (reference sequence). The CDR3 nucleotides read TGTGCCAGCAGTTTAAGGTCCTCCAGTATACCCTACAATGAGCAGTTCTTC. Amino acid sequence: CASSLRSSSIPYNEQFF.

This clone appeared once. The chain links TRBV28 to TRBJ2-7, with D possibly matching TRBD2 (7 bases). The germline V gene has CDR1 MDHEN and CDR2 SYDVKM. V was cut by 3 bases and J by 0 bases, with 12 bases left in between. The CDR3 length is 15 residues. As DNA, the CDR3 is TGTGCCAGCAGTTTTGGGGAGGGGGGCTCCTACGAGCAGTACTTC. Translation gives CASSFGEGGSYEQYF.

The chain is built from TRBV6-1 and TRBJ2-3, with a tentative D call TRBD1 (6 bases). CDR3 length: 14 residues. V lost 6 bases and J 1 base, leaving 11 bases between the germline ends. CDR1 is MNHNS, CDR2 SASEGT, per germline. The CDR3 loop is CASSGQFGTDTQYF. CDR3 nucleotides: TGTGCCAGCAGCGGACAGTTCGGCACAGATACGCAGTATTTT.

This clone has a single count. The chain employs TRBV9 and TRBJ1-2; 7 bases fit TRBD1. CDR3 length: 15 residues. J gave up 8 bases and V 4 bases, and 14 bases lay outside the gene matches. Germline loops: CDR1 SGDLS, CDR2 YYNGEE. The DNA of the CDR3 is TGTGCCAGCAGCACCACCTTGACAGGGAATAGGGGCTACACCTTC. This sequence encodes CASSTTLTGNRGYTF. Complete variable domain (other parts from reference TRBV9 and TRBJ1-2): DSGVTQTPKHLITATGQRVTLRCSPRSGDLSVYWYQQSLDQGLQFLIQYYNGEERAKGNILERFSAQQFPDLHSELNLSSLELGDSALYFCASSTTLTGNRGYTFGSGTRLTVV.

V gene TRBV11-2 combines with J gene TRBJ2-1; TRBD2 is a possible D gene (6 bases). Germline V gives CDR1 SGHAT, CDR2 FQNNGV. With 2 bases removed from V and 7 bases from J, the gap between germline ends came to 12 bases. The CDR3 loop spans 14 amino acids. CDR3 sequence reads: CASSLSGVRNEQFF. For the CDR3, the DNA is TGTGCCAGCAGCTTATCGGGGGTGAGGAATGAGCAGTTCTTC.

This chain links TRBV9 with TRBJ2-1, with 7 nucleotides matching TRBD2. Germline V gene sequence: CDR1 SGDLS, CDR2 YYNGEE. Losses at the gene ends were 3 bases for V and 5 bases for J; bases not matched to a gene: 8. The CDR3 covers 15 residues. DNA of the CDR3: TGTGCCAGCAGCGCCGGCGGGGGAGGAAACAATGAGCAGTTCTTC. Protein sequence: CASSAGGGGNNEQFF. Drawing the rest from reference TRBV9 and TRBJ2-1, the complete variable domain is DSGVTQTPKHLITATGQRVTLRCSPRSGDLSVYWYQQSLDQGLQFLIQYYNGEERAKGNILERFSAQQFPDLHSELNLSSLELGDSALYFCASSAGGGGNNEQFFGPGTRLTVL.

In its sample, this clone was seen once. CDR3 bases: TGTGCCAGTAGTACTCCGGGGACCATGAACACTGAAGCTTTCTTT. It yields the protein CASSTPGTMNTEAFF. The V gene is TRBV19, the J gene TRBJ1-1; maybe TRBD1 (5 bases). The V end was cut by 4 bases, the J end by 0 bases, with 12 bases between. The CDR3 runs 15 residues. CDR1 and CDR2 (germline): LNHDA, SQIVND (reference sequence).

The V gene is TRBV6-4, the J gene TRBJ2-3; TRBD2 might be the D (6 bases). Deletions cut 4 bases from V and 5 bases from J, with 16 bases between. CDR1 is MRHNA, CDR2 SNTAGT, per germline. This CDR3 is 15 amino acids long. In DNA form, the CDR3 reads TGTGCCAGCAGTGTCCAAACCGGGAGCCAAGATACGCAGTATTTT. Translated: CASSVQTGSQDTQYF.

The J gene is TRBJ2-5, the V gene TRBV7-8; TRBD1 might be the D (5 bases). Germline lookup yields CDR1 SGHVS and CDR2 FQNEAQ. CDR3 length: 16 amino acids. The V end was cut by 2 bases, the J end by 3 bases, with 16 bases between. CDR3 sequence: CASSLLAGHIEETQYF. The CDR3 DNA reads TGTGCCAGCAGCTTATTGGCAGGGCATATCGAAGAGACCCAGTACTTC.